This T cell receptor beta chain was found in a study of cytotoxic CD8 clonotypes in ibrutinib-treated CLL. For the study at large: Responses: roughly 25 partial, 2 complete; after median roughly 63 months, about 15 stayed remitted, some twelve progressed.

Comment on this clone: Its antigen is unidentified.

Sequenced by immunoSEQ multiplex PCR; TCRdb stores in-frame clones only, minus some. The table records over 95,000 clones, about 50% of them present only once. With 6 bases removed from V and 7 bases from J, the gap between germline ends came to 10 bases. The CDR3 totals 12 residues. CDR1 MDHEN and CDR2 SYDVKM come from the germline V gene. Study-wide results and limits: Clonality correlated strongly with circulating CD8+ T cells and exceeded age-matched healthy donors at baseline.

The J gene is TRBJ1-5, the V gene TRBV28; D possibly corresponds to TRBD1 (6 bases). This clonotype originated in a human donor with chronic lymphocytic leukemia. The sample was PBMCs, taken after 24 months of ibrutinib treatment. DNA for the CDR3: TGTGCCAGCAGACTCCAGGGGCAGCCCCAGCATTTT. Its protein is CASRLQGQPQHF. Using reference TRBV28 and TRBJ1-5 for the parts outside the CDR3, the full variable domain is DVKVTQSSRYLVKRTGEKVFLECVQDMDHENMFWYRQDPGLGLRLIYFSYDVKMKEKGDIPEGYSVSREKKERFSLILESASTNQTSMYLCASRLQGQPQHFGDGTRLSIL.